A single T cell receptor (beta chain) is shown here with its context. This sample is part of a study of blood T cell repertoires in COVID-19. About the research overall: The origin of the acute and convalescent COVID-19 samples was the United States, Italy and Spain. T cells, B-cell-depleted T cells, or PBMCs supplied cDNA or gDNA.

Original data processing: Estimation of nucleated cell counts was performed using reference gene primer amplification. Profiling relied on immunoSEQ multiplex PCR, and the TCRdb table lists in-frame clones only, not all of them. The DNA gave D and trimming, while V, J and clone size come from that table. The sample consists of 75,000 to 95,000 clones, roughly 80% of them appearing once. V lost 0 bases, J lost 0 bases, and 16 bases lay in between. Germline V lookup: CDR1 SGHRS, CDR2 YFSETQ. The CDR3 has 18 amino acids. The chain employs TRBV5-1 and TRBJ1-3; no reliable D call. This TCR derives from a man between 60 and 75 years old with acute or convalescent COVID-19. Sequenced input: peripheral blood. CDR3 coding DNA: TGCGCCAGCAGCTTGGAACCCCAACATTCGTCCTCTGGAAACACCATATATTTT. Its protein product is CASSLEPQHSSSGNTIYF.